The present TCR beta chain was sequenced within a study of technical replicates of blood from several donors. The V gene's germline CDR1 is SGHRS and CDR2 YFSETQ. Trimming cost V 2 bases and J 6 bases; bases outside gene matches: 7. This CDR3 spans 16 amino acids. Data came from immunoSEQ multiplex PCR; TCRdb stores just in-frame clones and leaves some out. The table has fewer than 80,000 clones, approximately 83% seen once. The sequence was collected from a human donor in good health. Some clones in this sample may be carry-over from other donors' samples. Source material: PBMCs. The V and J genes are TRBV5-1 and TRBJ1-6; 8 bases agree with TRBD1. The CDR3 sequence is CASSLNYRGINSPLHF. CDR3 nucleotides: TGCGCCAGCAGCTTAAACTACAGGGGGATTAATTCACCCCTCCACTTT.